These 31 T cell receptor beta chains share one sample of origin, sequenced in a study of cytomegalovirus exposure and HLA in healthy donors. PCR primers comprised 60 Vbeta and 13 Jbeta primers. The table came from immunoSEQ multiplex PCR; TCRdb's copy has only in-frame clones and leaves some out. The table shows 200,000 to 300,000 clones, with 70% to 90% occurring only once. Source material: PBMCs. The receptors derive from a woman in her thirties or forties in good health and CMV-seropositive.

Concerning this clone itself: This sample includes further DNA sequences coding for the same CDR3. The CDR3 is CASSRDRGDTGELFF. The CDR3 nucleotides read TGTGCCAGCAGCCGCGACAGGGGGGATACCGGGGAGCTGTTTTTT. The chain has TRBV7-8 and TRBJ2-2, with 9 bases matching TRBD1. The CDR3 has 15 residues. Per germline, CDR1 SGHVS and CDR2 FQNEAQ. V gave up 5 bases and J gave up 5 bases; unmatched junction bases: 6.

The rearrangement links TRBV6-5 to TRBJ1-1; 7 bases map to TRBD1. J was trimmed by 5 bases and V by 6 bases; bases with no gene match: 3. This CDR3 is 12 amino acids long. Germline V gene lookup returns CDR1 MNHEY and CDR2 SVGAGI. Written as DNA, the CDR3 is TGTGCCAGCAGGTTCAGGGGGACTGAAGCTTTCTTT. It specifies CASRFRGTEAFF.

The chain combines TRBV5-1 with TRBJ1-6; TRBD1 matches 8 bases. V shed 0 bases, J shed 10 bases, and the junction held 6 bases outside the gene matches. The CDR3 spans 15 residues. CDR1 SGHRS and CDR2 YFSETQ come from the germline V gene. CDR3 region: CASSLGGQGGSPLHF. The CDR3 DNA reads TGCGCCAGCAGCTTGGGTGGACAGGGTGGCTCACCCCTCCACTTT.

There are many counts of this clone. This chain links TRBV6-6 with TRBJ2-2; 7 bases align to TRBD2. Germline V gene lookup returns CDR1 MNHNY and CDR2 SVGAGI (reference sequence). The CDR3 has 15 amino acids. The trim removed 5 bases at V and 6 bases at J, leaving 9 bases unmatched. CDR3: CASSRDYVGAGELFF. The CDR3 DNA follows: TGTGCCAGCAGTCGGGACTACGTTGGGGCCGGGGAGCTGTTTTTT.

J is TRBJ1-5 and V is TRBV7-2; no clear D gene. Germline lookup yields CDR1 SGHTA and CDR2 FQGNSA. The CDR3 is made up of 12 amino acids. Trimming cost V 1 base and J 6 bases, with 4 bases left between them. In DNA, the CDR3 is TGTGCCAGCAGCTTAGGAGTTCAGCCCCAGCATTTT. Protein product: CASSLGVQPQHF.

The chain is built from TRBV28 and TRBJ1-5, with a tentative D call TRBD1 (5 bases). Germline CDR1 and CDR2: MDHEN and SYDVKM. This CDR3 spans 16 amino acids. The V and J ends lost 2 bases and 0 bases respectively, with 11 bases between them. This CDR3 reads CASSLRGGNSNQPQHF. The CDR3 DNA reads as TGTGCCAGCAGTTTAAGGGGTGGCAATAGCAATCAGCCCCAGCATTTT.

This sequence joins TRBV4-3 and TRBJ2-5; tentatively, D is TRBD2 (6 bases). Germline V gene data show CDR1 as LGHNA and CDR2 as YSLEER. The CDR3 is 17 amino acids. The V and J ends lost 3 bases and 1 base respectively, with 18 bases between them. CDR3 nucleotides: TGCGCCAGCAGCCAGGGGTGGCGGGGAGTAATCCAAGAGACCCAGTACTTC. Its protein product is CASSQGWRGVIQETQYF.

This clone was counted a few times. The chain carries TRBV4-2 and TRBJ1-2; D is undetermined. The V end was cut by 1 base, the J end by 4 bases, with 13 bases between. The germline CDR1 and CDR2 sequences are LGHNA and YNFKEQ. This CDR3 is built from 15 residues. The CDR3 here is CASSQVASLTYGYTF. The CDR3 nucleotides are TGTGCCAGCAGCCAAGTCGCGTCATTAACCTATGGCTACACCTTC.

This chain links TRBV28 with TRBJ1-2, with 7 bases matching TRBD1. The CDR3 is 14 residues long. V gave up 3 bases and J gave up 1 base; unmatched junction bases: 2. Germline lookup yields CDR1 MDHEN and CDR2 SYDVKM. CDR3 region: CASSFGTVNYGYTF. The CDR3 DNA follows: TGTGCCAGCAGTTTTGGGACAGTTAACTATGGCTACACCTTC.

The V and J genes are TRBV18 and TRBJ1-5; 7 nucleotides align to TRBD1. V shed 6 bases and J 1 base; nucleotides not matched to a gene: 3. Germline values: CDR1 KGHSH, CDR2 LQKENI. The CDR3 runs 14 residues. CDR3 sequence: CASSMGQSNQPQHF. In nucleotides, the CDR3 is TGTGCCAGCTCGATGGGACAGAGCAATCAGCCCCAGCATTTT. The full variable domain, its missing parts supplied by reference TRBV18 and TRBJ1-5, is NAGVMQNPRHLVRRRGQEARLRCSPMKGHSHVYWYRQLPEEGLKFMVYLQKENIIDESGMPKERFSAEFPKEGPSILRIQQVVRGDSAAYFCASSMGQSNQPQHFGDGTRLSIL.

This clone was seen a handful of times. The chain joins TRBV7-9 to TRBJ2-3; the D gene is possibly TRBD2 (5 bases). The CDR3 consists of 16 residues. V was shortened by 1 base and J by 2 bases, with 13 bases between the two germline ends. From germline, CDR1 is SEHNR and CDR2 FQNEAQ (reference sequence). CDR3 nucleotide sequence: TGTGCCAGCAGCTTAGGGGGAGAGTTTCCCACAGATACGCAGTATTTT. Protein: CASSLGGEFPTDTQYF.

The chain uses TRBV2 and TRBJ1-1; 9 bases are shared with TRBD1. V gave up 5 bases and J gave up 5 bases; unmatched junction bases: 6. CDR1 is SNHLY and CDR2 is FYNNEI in the germline V gene. The CDR3 runs to 14 residues. This CDR3 reads CASSTGTGQTEAFF. The CDR3, as DNA: TGTGCCAGCAGTACCGGGACAGGGCAGACTGAAGCTTTCTTT.

This sequence joins TRBV23-1 and TRBJ2-1; TRBD1 agrees at 9 bases. TRBV23-1 is classed as an ORF, of uncertain function. V gave up 6 bases and J gave up 7 bases; unmatched junction bases: 10. CDR3 length equals 15 residues. The DNA of the CDR3 is TGCGCCAGCAGCCCGGGACAGGGATCGATTAATGAGCAGTTCTTC. It is translated as CASSPGQGSINEQFF.

This chain joins TRBV30 and TRBJ1-1, with D perhaps TRBD1 (6 bases). The CDR3 is 13 amino acids. Looked up from germline, CDR1 is GTSNPN and CDR2 is SVGIG (reference sequence). V was shortened by 7 bases and J by 0 bases, with 12 bases between the two germline ends. CDR3: CAYGQGMNTEAFF. The CDR3 DNA is TGTGCCTACGGGCAGGGGATGAACACTGAAGCTTTCTTT. Looking up the rest from reference TRBV30 and TRBJ1-1 gives the full variable domain: SQTIHQWPATLVQPVGSPLSLECTVEGTSNPNLYWYRQAAGRGLQLLFYSVGIGQISSEVPQNLSASRPQDRQFILSSKKLLLSDSGFYLCAYGQGMNTEAFFGQGTRLTVV.

This chain connects TRBV6-5 to TRBJ2-3; D possibly corresponds to TRBD1 (6 bases). Germline loops: CDR1 MNHEY, CDR2 SVGAGI. CDR3 length equals 15 residues. The ends were cut back, 5 bases at V and 0 bases at J, with 12 bases in the middle. Written as DNA, the CDR3 is TGTGCCAGCAGTAGACAGGAGACTAGCACAGATACGCAGTATTTT. Translating it yields CASSRQETSTDTQYF.

V and J are TRBV7-2 and TRBJ1-5, with 11 nucleotides matching TRBD1. The germline CDR1 and CDR2 sequences are SGHTA and FQGNSA. CDR3 length: 14 amino acids. Trimming took 4 bases from V and 6 from J; bases not matched to a gene: 2. CDR3 sequence (DNA): TGTGCCAGCAGCTCCGGACAGGGGGCTCAGCCCCAGCATTTT. Protein sequence: CASSSGQGAQPQHF. The variable domain in full, completed from reference TRBV7-2 and TRBJ1-5, reads GAGVSQSPSNKVTEKGKDVELRCDPISGHTALYWYRQSLGQGLEFLIYFQGNSAPDKSGLPSDRFSAERTGGSVSTLTIQRTQQEDSAVYLCASSSGQGAQPQHFGDGTRLSIL.

In regard to this clone: Relative to the germline gene, one junction end is altered; a read error may explain this. The V call is TRBV5-6, the J call TRBJ2-3; tentatively, D is TRBD2 (5 bases). This CDR3 is built from 15 residues. The germline gives CDR1 SGHDT, CDR2 YYEEEE. Here the CDR3 reads CASSLTEGRTYTQYF. DNA of the CDR3: TGTGCCAGCAGCCTAACCGAGGGCCGCACATATACGCAGTATTTT. Full variable domain (remainder filled in from reference TRBV5-6 and TRBJ2-3): DAGVTQSPTHLIKTRGQQVTLRCSPKSGHDTVSWYQQALGQGPQFIFQYYEEEERQRGNFPDRFSGHQFPNYSSELNVNALLLGDSALYLCASSLTEGRTYTQYFGPGTRLTVL.

This chain joins TRBV4-3 and TRBJ2-4; D is possibly TRBD1 (5 bases). This CDR3 is 13 amino acids long. Trimming took 2 bases from V and 12 from J, leaving 14 bases between them. CDR1 and CDR2 from the germline V gene are LGHNA and YSLEER. CDR3 in amino acids: CASSQNLMGRQYF. The DNA of the CDR3 is TGCGCCAGCAGCCAAAACTTAATGGGGCGTCAGTACTTC.

The chain couples TRBV28 to TRBJ1-2; D gene ambiguous. Germline CDR1 and CDR2: MDHEN and SYDVKM. V was shortened by 5 bases and J by 3 bases, with 7 bases between the two germline ends. The CDR3 is 12 amino acids. CDR3 in amino acids: CASSPLHYGYTF. DNA for the CDR3: TGTGCCAGCAGTCCACTGCACTATGGCTACACCTTC.

This chain connects TRBV7-2 to TRBJ2-1, with 10 bases fitting TRBD2. The CDR3 extends over 16 amino acids. J lost 4 bases, V lost 1 base, and 4 bases had no gene match. CDR1 and CDR2 from the germline V gene are SGHTA and FQGNSA. Here the CDR3 reads CASSLVGTSDYNEQFF. CDR3 bases: TGTGCCAGCAGCTTAGTAGGGACTAGCGATTACAATGAGCAGTTCTTC.

This chain links TRBV5-1 with TRBJ2-3, with 10 nucleotides matching TRBD2. Losses at the gene ends were 5 bases for V and 4 bases for J; bases not matched to a gene: 7. The CDR3 is 15 amino acids. Germline CDR1 reads SGHRS; CDR2 reads YFSETQ. CDR3 sequence: CASRPSGSGADTQYF. The CDR3 nucleotides read TGCGCCAGCAGACCTAGCGGGAGTGGCGCAGATACGCAGTATTTT.

This rearrangement joins TRBV29-1 to TRBJ2-5, with TRBD1 matching 9 bases. Losses at the gene ends were 0 bases for V and 0 bases for J; bases not matched to a gene: 5. Looked up from germline, CDR1 is SQVTM and CDR2 is ANQGSEA. The CDR3 is 16 amino acids. CDR3 DNA: TGCAGCGTTGAAGATCGGACAGGGGCCCACCAAGAGACCCAGTACTTC. Amino acids: CSVEDRTGAHQETQYF. Drawing the rest from reference TRBV29-1 and TRBJ2-5, the complete variable domain is SAVISQKPSRDICQRGTSLTIQCQVDSQVTMMFWYRQQPGQSLTLIATANQGSEATYESGFVIDKFPISRPNLTFSTLTVSNMSPEDSSIYLCSVEDRTGAHQETQYFGPGTRLLVL.

This clone occurred once. The chain joins TRBV11-3 to TRBJ2-7; the match to TRBD1 covers 8 bases. V was pared by 5 bases and J by 4 bases, with 7 bases of the junction left unmatched. CDR3 size: 14 residues. The germline V gene encodes CDR1 SGHNT and CDR2 YENEEA. The CDR3 nucleotides are TGTGCCAGCAGCCCCGGACAGGGATATTACGAGCAGTACTTC. Amino acid sequence: CASSPGQGYYEQYF.

In this sample, this clone turned up once. The rearrangement joins TRBV2 to TRBJ1-4; 7 bases match TRBD1. The V segment lost 6 bases and the J segment 7 bases; nucleotides outside the gene matches: 11. Germline CDR1 and CDR2: SNHLY and FYNNEI. The CDR3 has 15 residues. For the CDR3, the DNA is TGTGCCAGCAGCCTCGAGACAGGGACGGGTGAAAAACTGTTTTTT. Translated, it gives CASSLETGTGEKLFF. Full variable domain (outside the CDR3, taken from reference TRBV2 and TRBJ1-4): EPEVTQTPSHQVTQMGQEVILRCVPISNHLYFYWYRQILGQKVEFLVSFYNNEISEKSEIFDDQFSVERPDGSNFTLKIRSTKLEDSAMYFCASSLETGTGEKLFFGSGTQLSVL.

This clone has just a few counts. V gene TRBV30 combines with J gene TRBJ1-2; 8 bases match TRBD1. Germline V gives CDR1 GTSNPN, CDR2 SVGIG (reference sequence). The CDR3 totals 16 residues. The V and J ends lost 0 bases and 3 bases, in that order; junction bases with no gene match: 9. The CDR3 is CAWSVPKQGGDYGYTF. In DNA, the CDR3 is TGTGCCTGGAGTGTACCCAAACAGGGGGGGGACTATGGCTACACCTTC. Full variable domain (remainder filled in from reference TRBV30 and TRBJ1-2): SQTIHQWPATLVQPVGSPLSLECTVEGTSNPNLYWYRQAAGRGLQLLFYSVGIGQISSEVPQNLSASRPQDRQFILSSKKLLLSDSGFYLCAWSVPKQGGDYGYTFGSGTRLTVV.

The chain has TRBV6-5 and TRBJ1-4; D is possibly TRBD1 (5 bases). V lost 0 bases and J 5 bases, leaving 13 bases between the germline ends. Germline CDR1 and CDR2: MNHEY and SVGAGI. The CDR3 extends over 16 amino acids. The CDR3 sequence is CASSYSRNRRNEKLFF. DNA of the CDR3: TGTGCCAGCAGTTACTCGAGGAACAGGAGAAATGAAAAACTGTTTTTT.

In this sample, this clone turned up once. V gene TRBV27 combines with J gene TRBJ1-5; 7 nucleotides align to TRBD1. The CDR3 totals 16 residues. In germline, CDR1 is MNHEY, CDR2 SMNVEV (reference sequence). Trimming at V came to 6 bases and at J to 2 bases, leaving 10 bases not matched to a gene. CDR3 coding DNA: TGTGCCAGCAGCCCCGGACAGGAGTGGGGCAATCAGCCCCAGCATTTT. Its protein is CASSPGQEWGNQPQHF.

There are a few counts of this clone. The chain has TRBV6-6 and TRBJ1-1, with D tentatively TRBD1 (6 bases). CDR1 is MNHNY, CDR2 SVGAGI, per germline (reference sequence). The CDR3 is 13 residues long. V gave up 6 bases and J gave up 2 bases, with 10 bases separating them. The DNA for the CDR3 is TGTGCCAGCAGCCTGGACAGCAACACTGAAGCTTTCTTT. Protein sequence: CASSLDSNTEAFF.

In its sample, this clone was seen once. This rearrangement joins TRBV18 to TRBJ2-2; a possible D gene is TRBD2 (6 bases). The CDR3 covers 15 residues. V shed 0 bases and J shed 1 base, with 6 bases lying between them. Germline CDR1 is KGHSH and CDR2 is LQKENI. The CDR3 loop reads CASSPPSGNTGELFF. Here the CDR3 DNA reads TGTGCCAGCTCACCACCTAGCGGGAACACCGGGGAGCTGTTTTTT.

The chain uses TRBV19 and TRBJ1-4; D is uncertain. CDR1 is LNHDA and CDR2 is SQIVND in the germline V gene (reference sequence). The CDR3 covers 15 residues. V lost 6 bases to trimming and J lost 0 bases, with 11 bases between them. The CDR3 DNA follows: TGTGCCAGTAGGGGAGTCGAAGCAACTAATGAAAAACTGTTTTTT. Protein: CASRGVEATNEKLFF.

There are a few counts of this clone. The rearrangement joins TRBV5-1 to TRBJ1-1; TRBD1 matches 9 bases. CDR3 length: 12 amino acids. The V segment lost 4 bases and the J segment 8 bases; nucleotides outside the gene matches: 3. From germline, CDR1 is SGHRS and CDR2 YFSETQ. This CDR3 is CASSQDRGEAFF. The CDR3 DNA reads TGCGCCAGCAGCCAGGACAGGGGAGAAGCTTTCTTT.